This TCR beta chain was profiled in a study of T cell repertoires in cytomegalovirus infection. Study background: Based on public TCR beta signatures, there were indications of CMV infection and of a matching HLA type.

In this sample, this clonotype turned up many times. The antigen remains unidentified. Study-level results: Dominant in the ex vivo response were TCR beta clonotypes restricted by HLA-C and specific for CMV.

Using its own MiXCR run on the reads, TCRdb lists one record per CDR3 protein. The sample consists of about 360,000 distinct CDR3 sequences, roughly 34% of them appearing once. V gave up 4 bases and J gave up 4 bases; unmatched junction bases: 13. This CDR3 region has 17 residues. The receptor comes from a human donor in good health (CMV status not recorded). Some clones in this sample may be carry-over from other donors' samples. The V gene is TRBV12-3 or TRBV12-4, the J gene TRBJ1-5; 7 bases map to TRBD1. Sequencing was performed on cultured PBMCs, taken from culture after CMV antigen stimulation. CDR3 amino acids: CASSSRDSSNSNQPQHF. The DNA of the CDR3 is TGTGCCAGCAGTTCCCGGGACAGTTCCAATTCAAATCAGCCCCAGCATTTT.